Listed below are T cell receptor beta chains from one sample, sequenced in a study of response to subunit inactivated influenza vaccine. TCRdb processed the RT-PCR reads anew with MiXCR; each CDR3 protein has one entry. This sample has hundreds of thousands of distinct CDR3 sequences; roughly 15% occur once, and the top ten carry approximately 7.6%. The sample was PBMCs from blood, taken 14 to 15 days before vaccination. The receptor set was obtained from a man aged 45 to 65 who received an inactivated influenza vaccine. CDR3s include the opening cysteine and the closing phenylalanine or tryptophan. Each record gives: clone size, J gene, D gene, V gene, CDR3 protein, CDR3 DNA. D genes are given only for firm matches. The size field is filled for only some rows; it gives once, few, many or a size class.

few | TRBJ1-6 | . | TRBV5-1 | CASSLGEPYNSPLHF | TGCGCCAGCAGCTTGGGGGAACCCTATAATTCACCCCTCCACTTT
. | TRBJ2-7 | TRBD1 | TRBV4-1 | CASSHTDRGYYEQYF | TGCGCCAGCAGCCATACGGACAGGGGATACTACGAGCAGTACTTC
. | TRBJ2-3 | TRBD2 | TRBV7-2 | CASRNRGGAGTDTQYF | TGTGCCAGCAGGAACCGCGGGGGGGCCGGCACAGATACGCAGTATTTT
. | TRBJ2-1 | TRBD2 | TRBV12-3/TRBV12-4 | CASSPNSLAGGPTLYNEQFF | TGTGCCAGCAGTCCAAATTCACTAGCGGGGGGACCGACTCTCTACAATGAGCAGTTCTTC
few | TRBJ1-1 | . | TRBV7-6 | CASSLASVRLNTEAFF | TGTGCCAGCAGCTTGGCGTCAGTTCGTTTGAACACTGAAGCTTTCTTT
many | TRBJ2-3 | . | TRBV20-1 | CSAETPRIGTDTQYF | TGCAGTGCTGAAACCCCTCGTATTGGTACAGATACGCAGTATTTT
. | TRBJ2-2 | . | TRBV29-1 | CSVERGNTWELFF | TGCAGCGTTGAAAGGGGAAACACCTGGGAGCTGTTTTTT
few | TRBJ1-6 | . | TRBV6-1 | CASKRTVRGNSPLHF | TGTGCCAGTAAGCGGACCGTTCGAGGGAATTCACCCCTCCACTTT
many | TRBJ2-1 | . | TRBV28 | CASSPPRREQFF | TGTGCCAGCAGTCCCCCTCGTCGGGAGCAGTTCTTC
. | TRBJ2-3 | TRBD2 | TRBV15 | CATSEGLAAIIPSTDTQYF | TGTGCCACCAGCGAGGGACTAGCGGCTATTATCCCCAGCACAGATACGCAGTATTTT
. | TRBJ1-1 | . | TRBV2 | CASSERGSNTEAFF | TGTGCCAGCAGTGAACGGGGGTCAAACACTGAAGCTTTCTTT
few | TRBJ2-2 | TRBD1 | TRBV11-2 | CASSFRDRDRTGELFF | TGTGCCAGCAGCTTTAGGGACAGGGACCGCACCGGGGAGCTGTTTTTT
. | TRBJ2-7 | TRBD2 | TRBV20-1 | CSATSGASYEQYF | TGCAGTGCTACTAGCGGGGCTTCCTACGAGCAGTACTTC
few | TRBJ2-1 | TRBD2 | TRBV6-2/TRBV6-3 | CASAGTSESTAYNEQFF | TGTGCCAGCGCCGGGACTAGCGAATCTACCGCCTACAATGAGCAGTTCTTC
. | TRBJ2-5 | TRBD1 | TRBV5-5 | CASSLLSGGARSETQYF | TGTGCCAGCAGCCTCCTCTCAGGGGGCGCCCGTAGCGAGACCCAGTACTTC
. | TRBJ2-4 | TRBD1 | TRBV7-8 | CASSRTGGHIQYF | TGTGCCAGCAGTCGAACAGGGGGGCACATTCAGTACTTC
. | TRBJ2-3 | . | TRBV20-1 | CSAAGADTQYF | TGCAGTGCCGCGGGGGCCGATACGCAGTATTTT
few | TRBJ2-3 | . | TRBV20-1 | CSARALVASGTDTQYF | TGCAGTGCTAGAGCTCTTGTGGCTAGCGGCACAGATACGCAGTATTTT
few | TRBJ2-5 | . | TRBV4-1 | CASSQAEDYMKTQYF | TGCGCCAGCAGCCAAGCAGAGGACTATATGAAGACCCAGTACTTC
few | TRBJ2-1 | TRBD1 | TRBV20-1 | CSATPGQINNEQFF | TGCAGTGCAACTCCGGGACAGATTAACAATGAGCAGTTCTTC
. | TRBJ2-7 | . | TRBV6-6 | CASSYSGRDGQYF | TGTGCCAGCAGTTACTCGGGCAGGGACGGGCAGTACTTC
. | TRBJ2-1 | TRBD2 | TRBV4-2 | CASSHTSGRGNEQFF | TGTGCCAGCAGCCATACTAGCGGGAGGGGTAATGAGCAGTTCTTC
. | TRBJ1-1 | . | TRBV29-1 | CSVEREYGTEAFF | TGCAGCGTTGAAAGGGAATACGGCACTGAAGCTTTCTTT
few | TRBJ2-4 | . | TRBV28 | CASNPEGAGLRTYIQYF | TGTGCCAGCAACCCCGAAGGTGCAGGGCTTAGGACGTACATTCAGTACTTC
. | TRBJ2-7 | TRBD2 | TRBV5-6 | CASSLERTSGGIRPYEQYF | TGTGCCAGCAGCTTGGAGAGGACTAGCGGGGGGATACGACCCTACGAGCAGTACTTC
. | TRBJ2-1 | TRBD1 | TRBV27 | CASSDRDRTYNKQFF | TGTGCCAGCAGCGACCGGGACAGGACTTACAATAAGCAGTTCTTC
. | TRBJ1-6 | . | TRBV28 | CASRSVQGTNSPLHF | TGTGCCAGCAGATCAGTCCAGGGGACTAATTCACCCCTCCACTTT
. | TRBJ1-2 | TRBD1 | TRBV7-2 | CASSSHTGTGVGHGYTF | TGTGCCAGCAGCTCCCACACCGGGACAGGGGTGGGGCATGGCTACACCTTC
. | TRBJ2-5 | . | TRBV29-1 | CSARLQETQYF | TGCAGCGCAAGGTTGCAAGAGACCCAGTACTTC
. | TRBJ2-1 | TRBD2 | TRBV19 | CASSIDSGSSYNEQFF | TGTGCCAGTAGTATAGATAGCGGGAGTTCCTACAATGAGCAGTTCTTC
. | TRBJ2-5 | . | TRBV29-1 | CSVDKGAETQYF | TGCAGCGTTGATAAAGGGGCGGAGACCCAGTACTTC
many | TRBJ2-3 | . | TRBV10-3 | CAIRDREVTDTQYF | TGTGCCATCAGGGACAGAGAGGTTACAGATACGCAGTATTTT
. | TRBJ2-7 | TRBD2 | TRBV4-1 | CASSHYHGGATEQYF | TGCGCCAGCAGCCACTACCACGGGGGGGCCACCGAGCAGTACTTC
. | TRBJ2-5 | TRBD1 | TRBV11-2 | CASSLTGGLETQYF | TGTGCCAGCAGCTTAACAGGGGGCCTCGAGACCCAGTACTTC
. | TRBJ2-4 | TRBD2 | TRBV6-5 | CASSYATSGRGGNIQYF | TGTGCCAGCAGTTACGCGACTAGCGGGAGGGGGGGGAACATTCAGTACTTC
. | TRBJ2-3 | . | TRBV7-6 | CASSSGYGLPPTDTQYF | TGTGCCAGCAGCTCCGGATACGGACTACCTCCCACAGATACGCAGTATTTT
. | TRBJ1-4 | . | TRBV29-1 | CSGGATNEKLFF | TGCAGCGGGGGGGCAACTAATGAAAAACTGTTTTTT
. | TRBJ2-7 | TRBD2 | TRBV9 | CASSVAGLASVDEQYF | TGTGCCAGCAGCGTCGCGGGACTAGCGTCAGTAGACGAGCAGTACTTC
few | TRBJ1-3 | TRBD1 | TRBV20-1 | CSARDSNRGSGNTIYF | TGCAGTGCTAGAGATAGTAACAGGGGCTCTGGAAACACCATATATTTT
many | TRBJ2-2 | . | TRBV6-1 | CASRAIGTGELFF | TGTGCCAGCAGGGCGATCGGCACCGGGGAGCTGTTTTTT
. | TRBJ2-5 | TRBD2 | TRBV12-3/TRBV12-4 | CASTSGIRGETQYF | TGTGCCAGCACTAGCGGGATTCGGGGGGAGACCCAGTACTTC
. | TRBJ2-1 | TRBD2 | TRBV7-7 | CASSPFLGLDANEQFF | TGTGCCAGCAGCCCCTTCCTGGGACTAGATGCCAATGAGCAGTTCTTC